Presented here are 18 T cell receptor beta chains from one specimen sequenced in a study of T cell responses to AZD1222 COVID-19 vaccine. The assay was immunoSEQ multiplex PCR, and TCRdb's table has in-frame clones only and misses some. The table lists around 110,000 clones, more than 85% of them singletons. Here the sequenced sample was peripheral blood, taken on day 0 of AZD1222 vaccination. Source of these receptors: an adult in good health.

The V call is TRBV11-1, the J call TRBJ2-7; D not certain. The germline V gene has CDR1 SGHAT and CDR2 FQDESV (reference sequence). V was clipped by 1 base and J by 2 bases, with 15 bases between them. CDR3 size: 16 residues. The CDR3 loop is CASSLGRGDGTYEQYF. The CDR3, as DNA: TGTGCCAGCAGCTTAGGTAGAGGTGACGGAACCTACGAGCAGTACTTC.

J is TRBJ2-1 and V is TRBV19; perhaps TRBD1 as D (5 bases). Trimming took 3 bases from V and 5 from J, leaving 11 bases between them. Germline V gene lookup returns CDR1 LNHDA and CDR2 SQIVND (reference sequence). CDR3 length equals 14 residues. In DNA, the CDR3 is TGTGCCAGTAGTATCAGGGAATACCACAATGAGCAGTTCTTC. Translation gives CASSIREYHNEQFF.

This sequence joins TRBV7-9 and TRBJ2-1; D unresolved. The CDR3 is 15 residues long. Deletions cut 6 bases from V and 2 bases from J, with 14 bases between. Germline CDR1 and CDR2: SEHNR and FQNEAQ (reference sequence). CDR3 in DNA: TGTGCCAGCAGTATGGTTTTTCTAGCCTACAATGAGCAGTTCTTC. Translating it yields CASSMVFLAYNEQFF.

CDR3 coding DNA: TGTGCCAGCAGCTTAGGACTAGCGGGGGACGAGCAGTACTTC. This encodes CASSLGLAGDEQYF. The V gene is TRBV7-9, the J gene TRBJ2-7, with 12 bases identical to TRBD2. CDR1 and CDR2 (germline): SEHNR, FQNEAQ (reference sequence). The CDR3 spans 14 residues. J was trimmed by 5 bases and V by 1 base; bases with no gene match: 0.

The rearrangement links TRBV27 to TRBJ2-7, with TRBD2 as a possible D gene (5 bases). This CDR3 region has 14 residues. V lost 4 bases, J lost 0 bases, and 10 bases lay in between. Per germline, CDR1 MNHEY and CDR2 SMNVEV (reference sequence). CDR3 amino acids: CASSSAGSSYEQYF. The CDR3, as DNA: TGTGCCAGCAGTTCTGCGGGCAGCTCCTACGAGCAGTACTTC.

The chain joins TRBV4-1 to TRBJ1-2, with D unresolved. Trimming stripped 4 bases from V and 4 bases from J, with 16 bases between. CDR3 length: 15 residues. CDR1 and CDR2 (germline): MGHRA, YSYEKL. In nucleotides, the CDR3 is TGCGCCAGCAGCCCTAGGACGGGGAAGTCCTATGGCTACACCTTC. It yields the protein CASSPRTGKSYGYTF.

The rearrangement links TRBV5-1 to TRBJ1-1, with D possibly being TRBD1 (5 bases). CDR1 is SGHRS and CDR2 is YFSETQ in the germline V gene. V lost 0 bases and J lost 3, with 24 bases in between. The length of the CDR3 is 19 residues. CDR3 protein: CASSLGLIDTGKVDTEAFF. CDR3 nucleotides: TGCGCCAGCAGCTTGGGTTTAATAGATACAGGAAAAGTGGACACTGAAGCTTTCTTT.

This chain connects TRBV29-1 to TRBJ1-4; D is unclear. CDR1 is SQVTM, CDR2 ANQGSEA, per germline. Trimming removed 4 bases at V and 8 bases at J, with 5 bases between. The CDR3 totals 10 residues. The DNA of the CDR3 is TGCAGCGTTGGATCCGAAAAACTGTTTTTT. It translates to CSVGSEKLFF.

With regard to this clone: This sample also contains other DNA sequences that code for the same CDR3. The V gene is TRBV5-1, the J gene TRBJ1-5; weak D call: TRBD1 (5 bases). Looked up from germline, CDR1 is SGHRS and CDR2 is YFSETQ. The CDR3 length is 15 residues. Trimming stripped 1 base from V and 0 bases from J, with 8 bases between. The CDR3 region has the DNA TGCGCCAGCAGCTTGCAGGGTTATAGCAATCAGCCCCAGCATTTT. Its protein is CASSLQGYSNQPQHF.

The V gene is TRBV6-5, the J gene TRBJ2-7; the D call may be TRBD1 or TRBD2 (5 bases each). From germline, CDR1 is MNHEY and CDR2 SVGAGI. V shed 0 bases and J shed 9 bases, with 12 bases lying between them. This CDR3 has 13 amino acids. The CDR3 spells CASSYSRGSGQYF. The CDR3 DNA reads TGTGCCAGCAGTTACTCGAGGGGATCTGGGCAGTACTTC.

This chain uses TRBV27 with TRBJ1-2; a weak D match, TRBD1 (6 bases). Germline V gene lookup returns CDR1 MNHEY and CDR2 SMNVEV (reference sequence). This CDR3 is built from 15 residues. V lost 3 bases, J lost 3 bases, and 14 bases lay in between. CDR3 in amino acids: CASSLETRGYYGYTF. The CDR3, as DNA: TGTGCCAGCAGTTTGGAGACGAGGGGGTACTATGGCTACACCTTC.

This chain connects TRBV11-2 to TRBJ1-5; D gene ambiguous. V was trimmed by 5 bases and J by 0 bases, leaving 11 bases between them. Germline V gives CDR1 SGHAT, CDR2 FQNNGV. The CDR3 runs 15 residues. The CDR3 DNA reads TGTGCCAGCAGCGCCGACGGAAATAGCAATCAGCCCCAGCATTTT. It codes for CASSADGNSNQPQHF.

V is TRBV19 and J is TRBJ2-3; D is undetermined. V was pared by 6 bases and J by 0 bases, with 10 bases between. The germline V gene encodes CDR1 LNHDA and CDR2 SQIVND (reference sequence). The CDR3 totals 14 residues. The CDR3 DNA reads as TGTGCCAGTAGCCCAGATAGCAGCACAGATACGCAGTATTTT. It yields the protein CASSPDSSTDTQYF.

The chain recombines TRBV2 with TRBJ2-5, with 7 bases aligning to TRBD2. Germline CDR1 SNHLY, CDR2 FYNNEI. With V trimmed by 5 bases and J by 1 base, 7 bases remained unmatched. This CDR3 spans 15 amino acids. CDR3 loop: CASSTPSSGQETQYF. In DNA, the CDR3 is TGTGCCAGCAGTACCCCCTCTAGCGGCCAAGAGACCCAGTACTTC.

V is TRBV4-1 and J is TRBJ1-4, with D maybe TRBD1 (5 bases). V lost 1 base, J lost 1 base, and 10 bases lay in between. The V gene's germline CDR1 is MGHRA and CDR2 YSYEKL. The CDR3 has 16 residues. CDR3 protein: CASSQGGVGTNEKLFF. For the CDR3, the DNA is TGCGCCAGCAGCCAAGGGGGGGTTGGAACTAATGAAAAACTGTTTTTT.

The J gene is TRBJ2-7, the V gene TRBV18; D gene ambiguous. Germline CDR1 KGHSH, CDR2 LQKENI. Trimming shortened V by 2 bases and J by 3 bases, and 11 bases separated the two germline ends. CDR3 length: 14 amino acids. The CDR3: CASSPGLGFYEQYF. The CDR3 DNA is TGTGCCAGCTCACCAGGGTTGGGTTTCTACGAGCAGTACTTC.

This clone was found a few times. The V and J genes are TRBV10-3 and TRBJ2-6, with D tentatively TRBD1 (6 bases). V was clipped by 7 bases and J by 2 bases, with 15 bases between them. The CDR3 consists of 16 residues. Germline V lookup: CDR1 ENHRY, CDR2 SYGVKD. The CDR3 protein is CAIKGSAGAGANVLTF. In DNA form, the CDR3 reads TGTGCCATCAAGGGCAGCGCAGGGGCTGGGGCCAACGTCCTGACTTTC.

V gene TRBV3-1 (or the pseudogene TRBV3-2) combines with J gene TRBJ2-1, with TRBD2 matching 8 bases. CDR3 length equals 15 residues. Trimming took 4 bases from V and 4 from J; bases not matched to a gene: 6. Germline V gene data show CDR1 as LGHDT and CDR2 as YNNKEL (reference sequence). The CDR3 reads CASSRYLAGYNEQFF. The CDR3 nucleotides read TGTGCCAGCAGCCGATATCTAGCGGGTTACAATGAGCAGTTCTTC.